The 14 T cell receptor beta chains reported below all come from one sample, sequenced in a study of T cell changes during pregnancy in multiple sclerosis. Method: immunoSEQ multiplex PCR; TCRdb's copy keeps in-frame clones and lacks some. The table records under 40,000 clones, 90% to 95% of them present only once. Sequenced here: CD8+ T cells from peripheral blood mononuclear cells, sampled in the third trimester of pregnancy. The receptors here all came from a female donor with multiple sclerosis, enrolled in a pregnancy study.

This clone came up once. The chain links TRBV13 to TRBJ2-1, with 8 bases identical to TRBD2. The CDR3 is made up of 15 amino acids. With V trimmed by 7 bases and J by 7 bases, 12 bases remained unmatched. CDR1 PRHDT and CDR2 FYEKMQ come from the germline V gene (reference sequence). The CDR3 loop reads CASTTRGGSGNEQFF. As DNA, the CDR3 is TGTGCCAGCACCACCCGCGGGGGGTCTGGTAATGAGCAGTTCTTC.

The chain combines TRBV11-2 with TRBJ1-2; 10 positions agree with TRBD1. The CDR3 totals 15 residues. V lost 1 base and J lost 2; bases outside the gene matches: 1. Per germline, CDR1 SGHAT and CDR2 FQNNGV. The CDR3 region is CASSLGGQGNYGYTF. In DNA, the CDR3 is TGTGCCAGCAGCTTAGGGGGACAGGGGAACTATGGCTACACCTTC.

The chain carries TRBV15 and TRBJ1-3; maybe TRBD1 (6 bases). Germline V gene sequence: CDR1 LNHNV, CDR2 YYDKDF (reference sequence). The CDR3 has 14 amino acids. Trimming took 5 bases from V and 8 from J, leaving 16 bases between them. CDR3 nucleotides: TGTGCCACCAGCGACACCAGGGGATGGGACACCATATATTTT. Translation gives CATSDTRGWDTIYF.

CDR3 amino acids: CASSQERSGGGDTQYF. DNA for the CDR3: TGCGCCAGCAGCCAAGAACGGAGCGGGGGTGGAGATACGCAGTATTTT. The chain uses TRBV4-1 and TRBJ2-3; TRBD2 agrees at 8 bases. Germline V lookup: CDR1 MGHRA, CDR2 YSYEKL. CDR3 length: 16 amino acids. With 0 bases clipped from V and 5 bases from J, the junction kept 7 bases outside the gene matches.

This clone turned up a few times. V is TRBV6-1 and J is TRBJ1-5, with TRBD1 matching over 7 bases. The CDR3 totals 15 residues. Losses at the gene ends were 0 bases for V and 7 bases for J; bases not matched to a gene: 6. CDR1 and CDR2 (germline): MNHNS, SASEGT. The CDR3 coding sequence is TGTGCCAGCAGTGAAGCGGCAGGGGGACGGCAGCCCCAGCATTTT. It translates to CASSEAAGGRQPQHF.

CDR3 sequence (DNA): TGTGCCAGCAGTTTAGACAGCCTGAACACTGAAGCTTTCTTT. As protein: CASSLDSLNTEAFF. The V call is TRBV27, the J call TRBJ1-1, with D perhaps TRBD1 (5 bases). Looked up from germline, CDR1 is MNHEY and CDR2 is SMNVEV (reference sequence). This CDR3 region has 14 residues. The V gene lost 2 bases and the J gene lost 0 bases, with 7 bases spanning the gap.

The chain couples TRBV9 to TRBJ2-5; no clear D. Trimming left V 4 bases short and J 0 bases short, with 13 bases between. CDR3 length equals 15 residues. Per the germline V gene, CDR1 is SGDLS and CDR2 is YYNGEE. The CDR3 reads CASSPEPGYQETQYF. The CDR3 nucleotides read TGTGCCAGCAGCCCGGAGCCTGGGTACCAAGAGACCCAGTACTTC. The entire variable domain, with the rest obtained from reference TRBV9 and TRBJ2-5, is as follows: DSGVTQTPKHLITATGQRVTLRCSPRSGDLSVYWYQQSLDQGLQFLIQYYNGEERAKGNILERFSAQQFPDLHSELNLSSLELGDSALYFCASSPEPGYQETQYFGPGTRLLVL.

The chain combines TRBV18 with TRBJ1-2; D is possibly TRBD1 (6 bases). Per germline, CDR1 KGHSH and CDR2 LQKENI. This CDR3 has 13 residues. The V gene lost 3 bases and the J gene lost 2 bases, with 7 bases spanning the gap. CDR3 nucleotides: TGTGCCAGCTCACCCGACAGGAACTATGGCTACACCTTC. This codes for CASSPDRNYGYTF. Complete variable domain (other parts from reference TRBV18 and TRBJ1-2): NAGVMQNPRHLVRRRGQEARLRCSPMKGHSHVYWYRQLPEEGLKFMVYLQKENIIDESGMPKERFSAEFPKEGPSILRIQQVVRGDSAAYFCASSPDRNYGYTFGSGTRLTVV.

The chain uses TRBV5-4 and TRBJ1-1, with D possibly being TRBD1 (5 bases). V lost 4 bases and J lost 7, with 11 bases in between. This CDR3 region has 12 residues. Germline CDR1 reads SGHNT; CDR2 reads YYREEE (reference sequence). CDR3 region: CASSSGTVEAFF. CDR3 DNA: TGTGCCAGCAGCAGCGGGACGGTTGAAGCTTTCTTT.

V is TRBV2 and J is TRBJ1-5, with D possibly TRBD1 on 5 matching bases. The CDR3 loop spans 15 amino acids. Germline V lookup: CDR1 SNHLY, CDR2 FYNNEI. V dropped 8 bases and J dropped 0 bases, with 14 bases sitting between them. The CDR3 sequence is CASEEGAYSNQPQHF. The CDR3 DNA reads as TGTGCCAGCGAGGAAGGGGCCTATAGCAATCAGCCCCAGCATTTT.

The chain employs TRBV9 and TRBJ2-1; 7 bases are shared with TRBD1. Germline loops: CDR1 SGDLS, CDR2 YYNGEE. V lost 3 bases to trimming and J lost 8 bases; unmatched junction nucleotides: 11. The CDR3 has 15 residues. The CDR3: CASSAPATGWDEQFF. For the CDR3, the DNA is TGTGCCAGCAGCGCACCCGCGACAGGGTGGGATGAGCAGTTCTTC.

This clone turned up a few times. This chain connects TRBV6-1 to TRBJ1-1; 8 bases are shared with TRBD1. CDR1 and CDR2 from the germline V gene are MNHNS and SASEGT. The length of the CDR3 is 15 residues. J was trimmed by 5 bases and V by 3 bases; bases with no gene match: 8. The CDR3 loop is CASSERTGRHTEAFF. The CDR3 DNA is TGTGCCAGCAGTGAGAGGACAGGGAGACATACTGAAGCTTTCTTT.

The rearrangement uses TRBV27 and TRBJ1-1; TRBD1 is a possible D gene (6 bases). The CDR3 has 12 amino acids. The V end lost 5 bases, the J end lost 6 bases, and 10 bases lay between the germline ends. Germline CDR1 MNHEY, CDR2 SMNVEV (reference sequence). CDR3 loop: CASSIQGSEAFF. CDR3 sequence (DNA): TGTGCCAGCAGTATCCAGGGGTCTGAAGCTTTCTTT.

The V call is TRBV4-1, the J call TRBJ1-4; 8 nucleotides line up with TRBD1. CDR1 and CDR2 from the germline V gene are MGHRA and YSYEKL. V shed 1 base, J shed 2 bases, and the junction held 0 bases outside the gene matches. This CDR3 spans 15 amino acids. CDR3 protein: CASSQGTGTNEKLFF. The DNA of the CDR3 is TGCGCCAGCAGCCAAGGGACAGGGACTAATGAAAAACTGTTTTTT.